The rows below give T cell receptor beta chains drawn from one sample of a study of early T cells in non-severe SARS-CoV-2 infection. Using its own MiXCR run on the 5' RACE reads, TCRdb lists one record per CDR3 protein. The sample records 25,000 to 40,000 distinct CDR3 sequences, 4.5% to 5% being singletons. The specimen was whole blood. The source is an adult who was a healthcare worker with PCR-confirmed SARS-CoV-2 infection or an uninfected control (not recorded which). The CDR3 runs from the conserved cysteine through the conserved F or W. D genes are given only for firm matches. Clone size is stated in some rows and not others, as once, few, many or a class when expanded.

NA	TRBV30	many	TRBJ1-2	TGTGCCTGGACTCCAGGGGCCTATGGCTACACCTTC	CAWTPGAYGYTF
NA	TRBV7-2	NA	TRBJ2-3	TGTGCCAGCAGCTCGTGGGCAGGGGGGTCAGATACGCAGTATTTT	CASSSWAGGSDTQYF
NA	TRBV5-8	many	TRBJ2-1	TGTGCCAGCAGCTTGGGCAGGGCCCCCTACAATGAGCAGTTCTTC	CASSLGRAPYNEQFF
NA	TRBV29-1	many	TRBJ1-1	TGCAGCGTGGTTACAGGAATGAACACTGAAGCTTTCTTT	CSVVTGMNTEAFF
NA	TRBV10-1	few	TRBJ2-1	TGCGCCAGCAGTGCGAGTAGCTCGGGGTACAATGAGCAGTTCTTC	CASSASSSGYNEQFF
TRBD1	TRBV29-1	many	TRBJ2-7	TGCAGCGTTGAAGATCACCGGACAGGGAAGTACTACGAGCAGTACTTC	CSVEDHRTGKYYEQYF
NA	TRBV19	many	TRBJ2-1	TGTGCCAGTAGTATACAGGCGGGCTACAATGAGCAGTTCTTC	CASSIQAGYNEQFF
NA	TRBV7-9	NA	TRBJ1-1	TGTGCCAGCATCCCCGTGGCAGGGAAGAACACTGAAGCTTTCTTT	CASIPVAGKNTEAFF
TRBD1	TRBV29-1	many	TRBJ2-1	TGCAGCGTCGGGTATTTGGGACAGGGCGCTGAGCAGTTCTTC	CSVGYLGQGAEQFF
TRBD2	TRBV7-9	many	TRBJ2-5	TGTGCCAGCAGCTTAATCCACCTCGGCCTAGCGGCGGAGACCCAGTACTTC	CASSLIHLGLAAETQYF
NA	TRBV3-1	NA	TRBJ2-7	TGTGCCAGCGGGGCCTACGAGCAGTACTTC	CASGAYEQYF
TRBD1	TRBV28	many	TRBJ1-2	TGTGCCAGCAGTTTATTCGCGACAGGGGTCGGCTACACCTTC	CASSLFATGVGYTF
NA	TRBV12-3/TRBV12-4	few	TRBJ1-6	TGTGCCAGCAGCGAGACCGGGACATCGGTTTCACCCCTCCACTTT	CASSETGTSVSPLHF
TRBD1	TRBV28	many	TRBJ2-2	TGTGCCAGCAGTTGGGACAGACGTTGGGCGGGGGAGCTGTTTTTT	CASSWDRRWAGELFF
TRBD1	TRBV20-1	NA	TRBJ1-6	TGCAGTGCTGTACAGGGGGCTCGGAATTCACCCCTCCACTTT	CSAVQGARNSPLHF
NA	TRBV10-2	NA	TRBJ1-1	TGCGCCAGCAGGGAGGGGAACACTGAAGCTTTCTTT	CASREGNTEAFF
NA	TRBV29-1	many	TRBJ2-1	TGCAGCGTTGAATCAGGGGTAGGCTATGAGCAGTTCTTC	CSVESGVGYEQFF
NA	TRBV12-3/TRBV12-4	few	TRBJ2-2	TGTGCCAGCAGTTCCCAATACACCGGGGAGCTGTTTTTT	CASSSQYTGELFF
TRBD1	TRBV30	many	TRBJ1-1	TGTGCCTGGATGTCACAGGGGTGGACTGAAGCTTTCTTT	CAWMSQGWTEAFF
NA	TRBV4-1	NA	TRBJ2-2	TGCGCCAGCAGCCAAGTGGGCACCGGGGAGCTGTTTTTT	CASSQVGTGELFF
NA	TRBV12-5	many	TRBJ1-1	TGTGCCGACGGGGGGAACACTGAAGCTTTCTTT	CADGGNTEAFF
TRBD1	TRBV10-3	NA	TRBJ2-2	TGTGCCATCAGTGAGACGGGACAGTTCACCGGGGAGCTGTTTTTT	CAISETGQFTGELFF
NA	TRBV6-1	NA	TRBJ2-3	TGTGCCAGCAGTTCGTACCGACGAACAGATACGCAGTATTTT	CASSSYRRTDTQYF
TRBD2	TRBV6-6	many	TRBJ2-7	TGTGCCAGCAGTCCCCTAGGACTAGATCTTACCTACGAGCAGTACTTC	CASSPLGLDLTYEQYF
TRBD2	TRBV10-3	few	TRBJ2-1	TGTGCCATCAGACCCGGACTAGCGGGGGGAAGCTCCTACAATGAGCAGTTCTTC	CAIRPGLAGGSSYNEQFF
NA	TRBV20-1	few	TRBJ2-1	TGCAGTGCTAGAGATGTTAGGGGGGGCCGGGACAATGAGCAGTTCTTC	CSARDVRGGRDNEQFF
NA	TRBV27	many	TRBJ1-5	TGTGCCAGCAGTTTATCAGGGCGTGGTCAGCCCCAGCATTTT	CASSLSGRGQPQHF
NA	TRBV9	many	TRBJ1-4	TGTGCCAGCAGCCAAGGACTCCTAAGTACAACTAATGAAAAACTGTTTTTT	CASSQGLLSTTNEKLFF
NA	TRBV20-1	many	TRBJ2-3	TGCAGTGCGGACCGGTGGGGCCCTCACCAAAGCACAGATACGCAGTATTTT	CSADRWGPHQSTDTQYF
NA	TRBV7-2	few	TRBJ2-3	TGTGCCAGCAGCTTATTTGGGGCTAAGGGCACAGATACGCAGTATTTT	CASSLFGAKGTDTQYF
NA	TRBV11-3	few	TRBJ2-4	TGTGCCAGCAGCTCGAATCAGGGTTTGAACATTCAGTACTTC	CASSSNQGLNIQYF
NA	TRBV12-3/TRBV12-4	NA	TRBJ2-3	TGTGCCAGCAGCTTAGACGATTTTAGGTATTTT	CASSLDDFRYF
NA	TRBV3-1	few	TRBJ2-1	TGTGCCAGCAGCCAAGATCCGGCAGGGATTTATAATGAGCAGTTCTTC	CASSQDPAGIYNEQFF
NA	TRBV7-2	many	TRBJ1-2	TGTGCCAGCAGCTTAGCGCGGGAAGATGGCTACACCTTC	CASSLAREDGYTF
NA	TRBV7-9	NA	TRBJ1-2	TGTGCCAGCAGCTGGGATAGGGTGGACTATGGCTACACCTTC	CASSWDRVDYGYTF
NA	TRBV21-1	many	TRBJ1-2	TGTGCCAGCAGCAGGCAAGGAGGCTATGGCTACACCTTC	CASSRQGGYGYTF
NA	TRBV2	few	TRBJ2-5	TGTGCCAGCAGTGTGGGTAGCGGATTCCAAGAGACCCAGTACTTC	CASSVGSGFQETQYF
TRBD1	TRBV20-1	many	TRBJ1-2	TGCAGTGCACTTACCGAGGACAGGGTGGGCTATGGCTACACCTTC	CSALTEDRVGYGYTF
TRBD1	TRBV7-7	NA	TRBJ2-1	TGTGCCAGCAGCTTGGGGACAGGGGGATTCAATGAGCAGTTCTTC	CASSLGTGGFNEQFF
NA	TRBV27	many	TRBJ1-2	TGTGCCAGCAGTTTATCAGTGGGGAGCCTCTATGGCTACACCTTC	CASSLSVGSLYGYTF
TRBD1	TRBV4-3	NA	TRBJ1-2	TGCGCCAGCAGCCAGCGGGACAGGGTTGTAGGTGGCTACACCTTC	CASSQRDRVVGGYTF
TRBD2	TRBV7-2	NA	TRBJ2-7	TGTGCCAGCAGGCGGGGGACGGACTCCTACGAGCAGTACTTC	CASRRGTDSYEQYF